These 8 T cell receptor beta chains came from one sample sequenced in a study of shared clonotypes between healthy human individuals (dated by TCRdb to 2019 to 2021). Library generation was performed with the immunoSEQ multiplex PCR assay. This immuneACCESS table, as held by TCRdb, lists in-frame sequences with V and J called but not all clones. Of the missing ones, under half trace to an unresolved V gene in checked studies; the others have no known cause. The sample records hundreds of thousands of clones, about four fifths of which are singletons. The top ten clonotypes cover approximately 13% of the sample. Source material: PBMCs. The receptors come from a woman aged 40 to 50 in good health. Some clones in this sample may be carry-over from other donors' samples.

This chain uses TRBV10-3 with TRBJ2-5; D is possibly TRBD2 (5 bases). Trimming stripped 3 bases from V and 1 base from J, with 9 bases between. From germline, CDR1 is ENHRY and CDR2 SYGVKD. The CDR3 is 14 amino acids. This CDR3 is CAISDTGIQETQYF. CDR3 nucleotides: TGTGCCATCAGTGATACGGGAATCCAAGAGACCCAGTACTTC.

V gene TRBV4-1 combines with J gene TRBJ2-1; the D gene is possibly TRBD1 (7 bases). Trimming shortened V by 0 bases and J by 8 bases, and 23 bases separated the two germline ends. This CDR3 is 18 amino acids long. Germline CDR1 is MGHRA and CDR2 is YSYEKL. CDR3 DNA sequence: TGCGCCAGCAGCCAAGAGAGTCCATTGGGCCCCAGGGGGGATGAGCAGTTCTTC. It encodes CASSQESPLGPRGDEQFF.

The gene calls are TRBV13 and TRBJ2-7; possible D gene TRBD2, 5 bases. CDR1 and CDR2 from the germline V gene are PRHDT and FYEKMQ (reference sequence). The CDR3 is 14 amino acids. V was cut by 7 bases and J by 0 bases, with 13 bases left in between. CDR3 in amino acids: CASKRAGGSYEQYF. The CDR3 DNA is TGTGCCAGCAAACGGGCGGGCGGCTCCTACGAGCAGTACTTC.

The CDR3 DNA reads as TGTGCCAGCAGCCCAGGGACTAGCAATGAGCAGTTCTTC. Amino acids: CASSPGTSNEQFF. The chain uses TRBV28 and TRBJ2-1; 8 bases line up with TRBD2. Germline lookup yields CDR1 MDHEN and CDR2 SYDVKM. Unmatched junction bases numbered 4, after V lost 6 bases and J lost 6 bases. There are 13 residues in the CDR3.

The chain recombines TRBV5-4 with TRBJ2-7; a possible D gene is TRBD2 (6 bases). The germline gives CDR1 SGHNT, CDR2 YYREEE (reference sequence). V lost 3 bases, J lost 6 bases, and 10 bases lay in between. The CDR3 totals 12 residues. CDR3 protein: CASSWGRSEQYF. The CDR3 bases are TGTGCCAGCAGCTGGGGGAGGAGCGAGCAGTACTTC.

This chain joins TRBV7-8 and TRBJ1-2, with 7 positions matching TRBD1. After removal of 1 base from V and 4 bases from J, the junction contained 6 bases not matched to a gene. CDR1 and CDR2 from the germline V gene are SGHVS and FQNEAQ. CDR3 length: 15 residues. The DNA for the CDR3 is TGTGCCAGCAGCTTAGATGGAAGACAGGGCTATGGCTACACCTTC. It translates to CASSLDGRQGYGYTF.

The chain links TRBV7-9 to TRBJ2-3; 10 bases line up with TRBD2. This CDR3 has 15 amino acids. Germline V gives CDR1 SEHNR, CDR2 FQNEAQ (reference sequence). V lost 5 bases to trimming and J lost 4 bases; unmatched junction nucleotides: 6. This chain's CDR3 is CASSPKREGPDTQYF. CDR3 in DNA: TGTGCCAGCAGCCCGAAGCGGGAGGGCCCAGATACGCAGTATTTT.

The rearrangement links TRBV7-3 to TRBJ2-3; 8 nucleotides line up with TRBD2. Per germline, CDR1 SGHTA and CDR2 FQGTGA. J gave up 3 bases and V 3 bases, and 5 bases lay outside the gene matches. This CDR3 region has 15 residues. CDR3 sequence reads: CASSFMGGRTDTQYF. CDR3 DNA sequence: TGTGCCAGCAGCTTTATGGGCGGGAGGACAGATACGCAGTATTTT.